The T cell receptor beta chain under discussion was sequenced for a study of spatial heterogeneity in lung cancer. About the study: Detection consistently yielded more beta chains than alpha chains. Within raw reads, each unique TCR and UMI combination appeared on average more than ten times.

The sample holds many counts of this clonotype. The library protocol tagged each TCR cDNA with a unique molecular identifier. TCRdb fed the 5' RACE reads into MiXCR, producing one record per CDR3 protein. This table holds some 39,000 distinct CDR3 sequences, 6% to 7.5% found once. This CDR3 region has 16 residues. Unmatched junction bases numbered 4, after V lost 0 bases and J lost 3 bases. The germline V gene has CDR1 SGHRS and CDR2 YFSETQ. As for time point: sample taken at primary tumor resection. No cell sorting; template was whole RNA from tumor, lung tissue or PBMC. The gene calls are TRBV5-1 and TRBJ2-2; 8 bases agree with TRBD2. This specimen consisted of PBMCs, obtained at surgery. The TCR originated in a female donor with early-stage non-small cell lung cancer. CDR3 loop: CASSLGSGDHTGELFF. The CDR3 region has the DNA TGCGCCAGCAGCTTGGGTAGCGGGGACCACACCGGGGAGCTGTTTTTT.